Listed below are T cell receptor beta chains from one sample, sequenced in a study of blood T cell repertoires in COVID-19. Generated by immunoSEQ multiplex PCR, the TCRdb table keeps only in-frame clones and is missing some. The sample shows some 110,000 clones, around three quarters of them seen only once. Sequenced input: peripheral blood. The receptors were sampled from a man in his sixties with active or convalescent COVID-19. Both conserved end residues are part of each CDR3. D genes are given only for firm matches. Clone size is shown for a subset of rows, as once, few, many or a class of expanded clone.

V,size,J,D,DNA,CDR3
TRBV18,few,TRBJ1-5,-,TGTGCCAGCTCTCCCCAGGGGAATCAGCCCCAGCATTTT,CASSPQGNQPQHF
TRBV24-1,-,TRBJ2-7,-,TGTGCCACCAGTGGTTACAGCTCCTACGAGCAGTACTTC,CATSGYSSYEQYF
TRBV5-4,-,TRBJ1-5,-,TGTGCCAGCAGCTTGGACAGGGCTAATCAGCCCCAGCATTTT,CASSLDRANQPQHF
TRBV15,-,TRBJ2-5,TRBD2,TGTGCCACCAGCAGAGATCTCGGCGGGAGGGGAGAGACCCAGTACTTC,CATSRDLGGRGETQYF
TRBV28,many,TRBJ2-7,TRBD2,TGTGCCAGCAGTTTAGTAGCGGGAACAGCTCCGCAGTACTTC,CASSLVAGTAPQYF
TRBV11-2,-,TRBJ1-1,-,TGTGCCAGCAGCGCCAGGACAGCGGCTTTCTTT,CASSARTAAFF
TRBV2,-,TRBJ2-7,-,TGTGCCAGCAGACTTTTACAGGGATCCTACGAGCAGTACTTC,CASRLLQGSYEQYF
TRBV30,-,TRBJ1-2,-,TGTGCCTGGAGTGTACGAAGAGGTTTGTCCTTTACGTCCTATGGCTACACCTTC,CAWSVRRGLSFTSYGYTF
TRBV9,-,TRBJ2-1,TRBD2,TGTGCCAGCAGCGCACTCTCTAGCGGGAGCTACAATGAGCAGTTCTTC,CASSALSSGSYNEQFF
TRBV29-1,-,TRBJ2-1,TRBD2,TGCAGCGTTGGGGGGGGAAATTACAATGAGCAGTTCTTC,CSVGGGNYNEQFF
TRBV19,-,TRBJ2-2,-,TGTGCCAGTTCGGAGAAAATAGGTCCCGGGGAGCTGTTTTTT,CASSEKIGPGELFF
TRBV3-1/TRBV3-2,-,TRBJ2-4,TRBD1,TGTGCCAGCAGGGGGGGACAGGGGGCCAAAAACATTCAGTACTTC,CASRGGQGAKNIQYF
TRBV27,-,TRBJ2-7,TRBD2,TGTGCCAGCGCGTCCGGGACTAGCGGGACCGAGCAGTACTTC,CASASGTSGTEQYF
TRBV16,-,TRBJ2-1,-,TGTGCCAGCAGCGTCCGACTGCTGAGCTCCTACAATGAGCAGTTCTTC,CASSVRLLSSYNEQFF
TRBV6-5,-,TRBJ1-4,-,TGTGCCAGCAGTTCACTCGGACAGTCAACTAATGAAAAACTGTTTTTT,CASSSLGQSTNEKLFF
TRBV2,-,TRBJ2-1,-,TGTGCCAGCAGTCGGACTATTGCTGAGCAGTTCTTC,CASSRTIAEQFF
TRBV7-9,-,TRBJ2-7,TRBD2,TGTGCCAGCAGCTCGCGTCTAGCGGGAGGGCCCTACGAGCAGTACTTC,CASSSRLAGGPYEQYF
TRBV29-1,-,TRBJ2-1,-,TGCAGCGCCGGCGGACAGACCCTGTACAATGAGCAGTTCTTC,CSAGGQTLYNEQFF
TRBV2,-,TRBJ2-2,-,TGTGCCAGCTCTAAGTCAGGGAACACCGGGGAGCTGTTTTTT,CASSKSGNTGELFF
TRBV3-1/TRBV3-2,-,TRBJ1-3,-,TGTGCCAGCAGAAGCACGGGCTCTGGAAACACCATATATTTT,CASRSTGSGNTIYF
TRBV6-5,-,TRBJ2-1,TRBD2,TGTGCCAGCAGTCGAGGGACTAGCACCTTTGGTGAGCAGTTCTTC,CASSRGTSTFGEQFF
TRBV5-8,-,TRBJ1-2,TRBD1,TGTGCCAGCAGCTTGGCCTCGGGACAGCAGCCCTACAACTATGGCTACACCTTC,CASSLASGQQPYNYGYTF
TRBV7-2,-,TRBJ2-3,TRBD2,TGTGCCAGCATCAGGGCGGGAGGGCTGGATACGCAGTATTTT,CASIRAGGLDTQYF
TRBV5-6,-,TRBJ2-1,-,TGTGCCAGCAGCTTGTCACTTGCCAATGAGCAGTTCTTC,CASSLSLANEQFF
TRBV6-2/TRBV6-3,-,TRBJ2-6,TRBD1,TGTGCCAGCAGTTCAAGGACAGGACCACCCTCTGGGGCCAACGTCCTGACTTTC,CASSSRTGPPSGANVLTF
TRBV27,-,TRBJ2-2,TRBD2,TGTGCCAGCAGACTAGCGGGAATTACCGGGGAGCTGTTTTTT,CASRLAGITGELFF
TRBV4-3,-,TRBJ2-7,-,TGCGCCAGCAGCCAAGAAACAGGATTAGGGCACTCCTACGAGCAGTACTTC,CASSQETGLGHSYEQYF
TRBV5-1,-,TRBJ2-2,TRBD1,TGCGCCACCCGACCCGGGACAGGGGCCCCCGGGGAGCTGTTTTTT,CATRPGTGAPGELFF
TRBV4-1,few,TRBJ1-1,TRBD1,TGCGCCAGCAGACTGACAGGGATGAACACTGAAGCTTTCTTT,CASRLTGMNTEAFF
TRBV5-6,many,TRBJ2-1,-,TGTGCCAGCAGCGCGGGGACAGCGGCGGGCTACAATGAGCAGTTCTTC,CASSAGTAAGYNEQFF
TRBV19,-,TRBJ1-2,-,TGTGCCAGTAGTATAGGAGGGTCCTATGGCTACACCTTC,CASSIGGSYGYTF
TRBV4-2,-,TRBJ2-7,-,TGTGCCAGCAGCCAAGCCTCGGGGAAGCACTACGAGCAGTACTTC,CASSQASGKHYEQYF
TRBV29-1,-,TRBJ2-6,-,TGCAGCGTTGGACAGGCTGGGGCCAACGTCCTGACTTTC,CSVGQAGANVLTF
TRBV7-2,-,TRBJ2-2,TRBD1,TGTGCCAGCTCCCCGGGACAGCCCACCGGGGAGCTGTTTTTT,CASSPGQPTGELFF
TRBV6-2/TRBV6-3,-,TRBJ1-2,-,TGTGCCAGCAGTTACTCGCGAAAGGGGCCCCACTATGGCTACACCTTC,CASSYSRKGPHYGYTF
TRBV5-5,few,TRBJ2-7,-,TGTGCCAGCAGTCGAGCTACCGCCTACGAGCAGTACTTC,CASSRATAYEQYF
TRBV7-2,once,TRBJ2-1,TRBD1,TGTGCCAGTCAACGAGGCAGGGGGCGGATTTACAATGAGCAGTTCTTC,CASQRGRGRIYNEQFF
TRBV9,-,TRBJ1-6,-,TGTGCCAGCAGCATGGGAGTTATATCACCCCTCCACTTT,CASSMGVISPLHF
TRBV5-5,once,TRBJ1-5,-,TGTGCCAGCAGCTATGCCCAAGGGGGTCAGCCCCAGCATTTT,CASSYAQGGQPQHF
TRBV5-4,few,TRBJ2-3,-,TGTGCCAGCAGCTTGGATTTCACAGGCACAGATACGCAGTATTTT,CASSLDFTGTDTQYF
TRBV7-2,once,TRBJ2-7,-,TGTGCCAGCAGCTTATCGCTAGCGTCCGCCCCTTACGAGCAGTACTTC,CASSLSLASAPYEQYF
TRBV5-1,-,TRBJ2-7,TRBD1,TGCGCCAGCAGCCCCCGACAGGGGGTAGCCTACGAGCAGTACTTC,CASSPRQGVAYEQYF
TRBV27,few,TRBJ1-6,-,TGTGCCAGCAGGGCTAGAGGGTGGGGTAATTCACCCCTCCACTTT,CASRARGWGNSPLHF
TRBV24-1,-,TRBJ1-1,-,TGTGCCACCAGTGATCAACAGGGACCTAACACTGAAGCTTTCTTT,CATSDQQGPNTEAFF